These 21 T cell receptor beta chains were sequenced from one sample in a study of blood T cell repertoires in COVID-19. The table came from immunoSEQ multiplex PCR; TCRdb's copy has only in-frame clones and leaves some out. The sample yields around 49,000 clones, more than 85% seen once. The sample consisted of peripheral blood. All receptors come from a man in his sixties with COVID-19, enrolled during active disease.

V and J are TRBV7-6 and TRBJ2-1, with a weak D call TRBD2 (6 bases). This CDR3 contains 15 residues. V lost 2 bases and J 3 bases, leaving 11 bases between the germline ends. The germline V gene has CDR1 SGHVS and CDR2 FNYEAQ. CDR3 DNA sequence: TGTGCCAGCAGCTTACAGGGAGGTCTCTACAATGAGCAGTTCTTC. This encodes CASSLQGGLYNEQFF. The variable domain in full, with the rest retrieved from reference TRBV7-6 and TRBJ2-1, is GAGVSQSPRYKVTKRGQDVALRCDPISGHVSLYWYRQALGQGPEFLTYFNYEAQQDKSGLPNDRFSAERPEGSISTLTIQRTEQRDSAMYRCASSLQGGLYNEQFFGPGTRLTVL.

This rearrangement joins TRBV19 to TRBJ1-1, with no clear D. Trimming stripped 4 bases from V and 7 bases from J, with 10 bases between. Germline CDR1 and CDR2: LNHDA and SQIVND (reference sequence). This CDR3 spans 12 amino acids. CDR3 coding DNA: TGTGCCAGTAGTAATATGGCGGATGAAGCTTTCTTT. It yields the protein CASSNMADEAFF.

This clone was seen only once. The chain is built from TRBV11-2 and TRBJ2-7; D might be TRBD2 (6 bases). This CDR3 contains 16 residues. V was shortened by 5 bases and J by 5 bases, with 22 bases between the two germline ends. Germline assignment: CDR1 SGHAT and CDR2 FQNNGV. The CDR3 DNA is TGTGCCAGCAGCCCCCTGGAGGGGCCGATCCCAAACGAGCAGTACTTC. The encoded protein is CASSPLEGPIPNEQYF.

This chain uses TRBV10-3 with TRBJ1-5; possible D gene TRBD1, 5 bases. The CDR3 is 16 amino acids. Looked up from germline, CDR1 is ENHRY and CDR2 is SYGVKD. Trimming took 0 bases from V and 1 from J, leaving 10 bases between them. The CDR3 DNA follows: TGTGCCATCAGTGAGTCACCGGGGGGAAGCAATCAGCCCCAGCATTTT. Translation: CAISESPGGSNQPQHF.

The chain recombines TRBV6-6 with TRBJ2-5; 9 bases are shared with TRBD2. With 5 bases clipped from V and 4 bases from J, the junction kept 5 bases outside the gene matches. Per germline, CDR1 MNHNY and CDR2 SVGAGI (reference sequence). The CDR3 has 14 residues. The CDR3 here is CASSLGLATETQYF. The CDR3, as DNA: TGTGCCAGCAGTCTGGGACTAGCAACAGAGACCCAGTACTTC.

V is TRBV28 and J is TRBJ2-1; D is undetermined. CDR3 length: 12 residues. Per germline, CDR1 MDHEN and CDR2 SYDVKM. Trimming removed 7 bases from V and 8 bases from J, with 12 bases in between. The CDR3 sequence is CASNQNPDEQFF. The DNA for the CDR3 is TGTGCCAGCAATCAAAACCCGGATGAGCAGTTCTTC.

This clone has just one count. This specimen includes other DNA sequences encoding the same CDR3. This rearrangement joins TRBV6-5 to TRBJ2-3; TRBD2 aligns across 8 bases. V shed 3 bases and J 1 base; nucleotides not matched to a gene: 3. The CDR3 runs 15 residues. Germline loops: CDR1 MNHEY, CDR2 SVGAGI. The CDR3 DNA is TGTGCCAGCAGTTATTCGGGGGGGCGCACAGATACGCAGTATTTT. As protein: CASSYSGGRTDTQYF.

This chain links TRBV7-6 with TRBJ2-7; D is ambiguous. Germline CDR1 is SGHVS and CDR2 is FNYEAQ. This CDR3 comprises 11 residues. V lost 2 bases and J lost 3, with 2 bases in between. The CDR3 reads CASSLLYEQYF. The CDR3, as DNA: TGTGCCAGCAGCTTACTCTACGAGCAGTACTTC.

V usage is TRBV27 and J usage is TRBJ2-3; 7 bases match TRBD1. Per the germline V gene, CDR1 is MNHEY and CDR2 is SMNVEV (reference sequence). The CDR3 runs 15 residues. The V and J ends lost 5 bases and 4 bases, in that order; junction bases with no gene match: 9. CDR3 bases: TGTGCCAGCAGTGCCCGGGACAGAGGTGCAGATACGCAGTATTTT. This translates into CASSARDRGADTQYF.

V usage is TRBV5-1 and J usage is TRBJ2-1; 8 bases are shared with TRBD2. This CDR3 region has 14 residues. CDR1 is SGHRS and CDR2 is YFSETQ in the germline V gene. V was pared by 0 bases and J by 5 bases, with 1 base of the junction left unmatched. The CDR3 DNA is TGCGCCAGCAGCTTGGTAGCGGGAAACAATGAGCAGTTCTTC. It encodes CASSLVAGNNEQFF.

With regard to this clone: One junction end disagrees with the germline gene, perhaps due to a read error. This chain uses TRBV28 with TRBJ1-6; the match to TRBD1 covers 8 bases. The CDR3 has 15 residues. CDR1 is MDHEN, CDR2 SYDVKM, per germline. CDR3: CASNGGGQGNSPLHF. CDR3 nucleotide sequence: TGTGCCAGCAACGGCGGAGGACAGGGAAATTCGCCCCTCCACTTT.

This clone was recorded only once. The chain is built from TRBV9 and TRBJ2-1; TRBD2 might be the D (6 bases). This CDR3 is 16 amino acids long. V shed 2 bases and J shed 6 bases, with 18 bases lying between them. Germline lookup yields CDR1 SGDLS and CDR2 YYNGEE. CDR3 nucleotide sequence: TGTGCCAGCAGCGTTTCCTTGGGTCCGGAGGGCAATGAGCAGTTCTTC. This sequence encodes CASSVSLGPEGNEQFF.

This chain uses TRBV7-3 with TRBJ1-3; D gene ambiguous. CDR3 size: 13 residues. Germline V lookup: CDR1 SGHTA, CDR2 FQGTGA. The V end lost 5 bases, the J end lost 4 bases, and 9 bases lay between the germline ends. CDR3 sequence: CASSTTLGNTIYF. CDR3 sequence (DNA): TGTGCCAGCAGCACTACGTTGGGAAACACCATATATTTT.

The V gene is TRBV30, the J gene TRBJ1-2; D perhaps matches TRBD1 (6 bases). The V end was cut by 5 bases, the J end by 7 bases, with 17 bases between. The V gene's germline CDR1 is GTSNPN and CDR2 SVGIG (reference sequence). This CDR3 comprises 13 residues. The CDR3 is CAWDTQGFLGYTF. Here the CDR3 DNA reads TGTGCCTGGGATACCCAGGGGTTTCTTGGCTACACCTTC.

The genes are TRBV18 and TRBJ1-6; D is unresolved. The V end lost 2 bases, the J end lost 3 bases, and 5 bases lay between the germline ends. The CDR3 is made up of 14 amino acids. CDR1 is KGHSH and CDR2 is LQKENI in the germline V gene. DNA for the CDR3: TGTGCCAGCTCACCAGAGTACTATAATTCACCCCTCCACTTT. Its translation: CASSPEYYNSPLHF.

The chain has TRBV18 and TRBJ2-3; tentatively, D is TRBD2 (6 bases). The CDR3 loop spans 15 amino acids. Trimming pared 0 bases from V and 5 bases from J, leaving 12 bases between. In germline, CDR1 is KGHSH, CDR2 LQKENI. The CDR3 coding sequence is TGTGCCAGCTCACCACCGGGGCCGGGGGAAGATACGCAGTATTTT. It yields the protein CASSPPGPGEDTQYF.

This rearrangement joins TRBV18 to TRBJ2-1; 11 nucleotides line up with TRBD2. Germline trimming cut 5 bases from V and 3 bases from J; bases unmatched to any gene: 3. The CDR3 is 15 residues long. CDR1 and CDR2 (germline): KGHSH, LQKENI. CDR3 bases: TGTGCCAGCTCATTAGGGACTAGCGGCTACAATGAGCAGTTCTTC. It specifies CASSLGTSGYNEQFF.

V is TRBV28 and J is TRBJ1-2; D remains ambiguous. With 4 bases removed from V and 0 bases from J, the gap between germline ends came to 12 bases. The CDR3 contains 15 residues. Germline loops: CDR1 MDHEN, CDR2 SYDVKM. The CDR3 is CASSSAASANYGYTF. CDR3 bases: TGTGCCAGCAGTTCCGCGGCTTCAGCTAACTATGGCTACACCTTC.

As for this clone: A read error may produce the germline difference seen at one junction end. V usage is TRBV7-9 and J usage is TRBJ2-3; the match to TRBD2 covers 13 bases. CDR3 length equals 15 residues. CDR1 is SEHNR and CDR2 is FQNEAQ in the germline V gene (reference sequence). The CDR3 nucleotides read TGTGCCAGCAGATTAGGGACTAGCGGGGTAGATACGCAGTATTTT. Its translation: CASRLGTSGVDTQYF.

The chain links TRBV7-2 to TRBJ2-7; 8 bases align to TRBD2. The CDR3 spans 16 residues. Germline loops: CDR1 SGHTA, CDR2 FQGNSA. V trimming: 4 bases; J trimming: 4 bases; junction bases outside the gene matches: 12. CDR3 bases: TGTGCCAGCAGCTCAGACGGGAGGGGCACCAATTACGAGCAGTACTTC. Amino acid sequence: CASSSDGRGTNYEQYF.

The gene calls are TRBV28 and TRBJ2-3; 13 bases align to TRBD2. CDR3 length: 19 amino acids. The germline gives CDR1 MDHEN, CDR2 SYDVKM. V shed 4 bases, J shed 0 bases, and the junction held 10 bases outside the gene matches. In DNA, the CDR3 is TGTGCCAGCAGTTCCCCCGGGACTAGCGGGGCCTCTAGCACAGATACGCAGTATTTT. Translation gives CASSSPGTSGASSTDTQYF. Supplemented by reference TRBV28 and TRBJ2-3, the full variable domain reads DVKVTQSSRYLVKRTGEKVFLECVQDMDHENMFWYRQDPGLGLRLIYFSYDVKMKEKGDIPEGYSVSREKKERFSLILESASTNQTSMYLCASSSPGTSGASSTDTQYFGPGTRLTVL.